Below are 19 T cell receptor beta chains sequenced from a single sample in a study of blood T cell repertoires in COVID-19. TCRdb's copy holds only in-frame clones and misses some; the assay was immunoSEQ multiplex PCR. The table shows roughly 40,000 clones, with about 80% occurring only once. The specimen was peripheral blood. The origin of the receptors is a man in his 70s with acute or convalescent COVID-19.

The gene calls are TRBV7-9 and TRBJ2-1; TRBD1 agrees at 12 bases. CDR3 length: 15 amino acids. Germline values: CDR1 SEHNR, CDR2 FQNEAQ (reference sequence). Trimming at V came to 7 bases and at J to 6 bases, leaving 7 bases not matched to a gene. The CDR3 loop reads CASKTGTGGPNEQFF. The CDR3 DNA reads TGTGCCAGCAAGACTGGGACAGGGGGCCCCAATGAGCAGTTCTTC. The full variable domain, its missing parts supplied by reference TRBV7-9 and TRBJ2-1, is DTGVSQNPRHKITKRGQNVTFRCDPISEHNRLYWYRQTLGQGPEFLTYFQNEAQLEKSRLLSDRFSAERPKGSFSTLEIQRTEQGDSAMYLCASKTGTGGPNEQFFGPGTRLTVL.

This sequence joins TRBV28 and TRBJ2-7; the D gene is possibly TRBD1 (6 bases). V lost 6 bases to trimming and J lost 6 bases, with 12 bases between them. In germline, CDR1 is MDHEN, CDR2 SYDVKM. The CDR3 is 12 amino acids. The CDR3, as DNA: TGTGCCAGCAGAAAAGCAGGGGTCGAGCAGTACTTC. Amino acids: CASRKAGVEQYF.

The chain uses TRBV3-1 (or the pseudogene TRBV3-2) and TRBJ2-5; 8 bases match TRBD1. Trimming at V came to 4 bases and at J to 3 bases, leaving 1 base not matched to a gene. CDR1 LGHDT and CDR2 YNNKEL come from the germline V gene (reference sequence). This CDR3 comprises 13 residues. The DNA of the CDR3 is TGTGCCAGCAGCCCGGACAGGGAAGAGACCCAGTACTTC. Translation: CASSPDREETQYF.

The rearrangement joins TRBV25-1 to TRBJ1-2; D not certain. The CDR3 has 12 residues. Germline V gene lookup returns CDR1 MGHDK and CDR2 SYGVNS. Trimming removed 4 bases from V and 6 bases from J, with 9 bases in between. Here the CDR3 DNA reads TGTGCCAGCAGTGTTTTTCCTAATGGCTACACCTTC. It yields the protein CASSVFPNGYTF.

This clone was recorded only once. CDR3 DNA: TGTGCCAGCAGCCAAGATCAGGGGGTCAGTTCGGCTTTCTTT. Its translation: CASSQDQGVSSAFF. The rearrangement links TRBV4-2 to TRBJ1-1; TRBD1 aligns across 7 bases. Germline trimming cut 0 bases from V and 11 bases from J; bases unmatched to any gene: 9. Germline V gene data show CDR1 as LGHNA and CDR2 as YNFKEQ. The CDR3 consists of 14 residues.

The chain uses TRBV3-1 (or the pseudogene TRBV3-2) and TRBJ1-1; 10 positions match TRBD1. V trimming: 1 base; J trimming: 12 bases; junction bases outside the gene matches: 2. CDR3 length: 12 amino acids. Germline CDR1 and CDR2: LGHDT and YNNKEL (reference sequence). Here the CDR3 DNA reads TGTGCCAGCAGCCAAGGGGACAGGGGAACTTTCTTT. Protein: CASSQGDRGTFF.

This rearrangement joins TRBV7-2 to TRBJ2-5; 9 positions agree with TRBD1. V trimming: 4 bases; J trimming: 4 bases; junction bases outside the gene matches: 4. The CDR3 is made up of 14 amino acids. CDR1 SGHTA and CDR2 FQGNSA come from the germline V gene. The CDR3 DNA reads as TGTGCCAGCAGCTCTCCGACAGGGGGAGAGACCCAGTACTTC. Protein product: CASSSPTGGETQYF.

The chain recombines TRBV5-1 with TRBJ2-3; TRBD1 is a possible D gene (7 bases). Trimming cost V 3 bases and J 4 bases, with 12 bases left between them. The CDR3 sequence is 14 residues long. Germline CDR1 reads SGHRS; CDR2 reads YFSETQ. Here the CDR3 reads CASSSRGAADTQYF. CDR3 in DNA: TGCGCCAGCAGCTCCAGGGGGGCGGCAGATACGCAGTATTTT.

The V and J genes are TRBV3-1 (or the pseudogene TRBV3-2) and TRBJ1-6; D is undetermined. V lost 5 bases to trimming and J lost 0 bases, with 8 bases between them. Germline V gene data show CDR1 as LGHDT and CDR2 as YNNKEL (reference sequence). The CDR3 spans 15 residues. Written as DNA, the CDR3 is TGTGCCAGCAGCGAACTACGCTCCTATAATTCACCCCTCCACTTT. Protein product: CASSELRSYNSPLHF.

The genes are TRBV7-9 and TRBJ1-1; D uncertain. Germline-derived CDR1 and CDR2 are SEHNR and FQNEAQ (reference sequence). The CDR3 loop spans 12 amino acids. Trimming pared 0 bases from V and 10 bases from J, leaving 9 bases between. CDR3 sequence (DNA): TGTGCCAGCAGCTTAGCTGTTCTTGTAGCTTTCTTT. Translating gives CASSLAVLVAFF.

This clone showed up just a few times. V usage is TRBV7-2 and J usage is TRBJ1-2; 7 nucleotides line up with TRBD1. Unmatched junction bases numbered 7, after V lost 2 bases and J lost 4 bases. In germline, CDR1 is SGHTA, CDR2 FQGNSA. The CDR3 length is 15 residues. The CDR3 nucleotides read TGTGCCAGCAGCTTAAGTGGGACAGCGGGCTATGGCTACACCTTC. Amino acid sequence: CASSLSGTAGYGYTF.

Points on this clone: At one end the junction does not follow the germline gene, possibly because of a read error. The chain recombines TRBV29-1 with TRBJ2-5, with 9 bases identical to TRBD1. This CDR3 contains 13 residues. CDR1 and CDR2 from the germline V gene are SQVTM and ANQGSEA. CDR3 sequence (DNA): TGTTCGACAGGGGGTTTTATCGAAGAGACCCAGTACTTC. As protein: CSTGGFIEETQYF. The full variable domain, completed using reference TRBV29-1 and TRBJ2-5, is SAVISQKPSRDICQRGTSLTIQCQVDSQVTMMFWYRQQPGQSLTLIATANQGSEATYESGFVIDKFPISRPNLTFSTLTVSNMSPEDSSIYLCSTGGFIEETQYFGPGTRLLVL.

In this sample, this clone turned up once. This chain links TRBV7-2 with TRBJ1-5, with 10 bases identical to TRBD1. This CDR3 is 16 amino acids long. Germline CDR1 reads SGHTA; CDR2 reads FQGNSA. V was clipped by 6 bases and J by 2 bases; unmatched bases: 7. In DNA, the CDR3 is TGTGCCAGCAGTTTTTGGGGGACAGGGGGCAATCAGCCCCAGCATTTT. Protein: CASSFWGTGGNQPQHF. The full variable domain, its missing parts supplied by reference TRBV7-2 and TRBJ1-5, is GAGVSQSPSNKVTEKGKDVELRCDPISGHTALYWYRQSLGQGLEFLIYFQGNSAPDKSGLPSDRFSAERTGGSVSTLTIQRTQQEDSAVYLCASSFWGTGGNQPQHFGDGTRLSIL.

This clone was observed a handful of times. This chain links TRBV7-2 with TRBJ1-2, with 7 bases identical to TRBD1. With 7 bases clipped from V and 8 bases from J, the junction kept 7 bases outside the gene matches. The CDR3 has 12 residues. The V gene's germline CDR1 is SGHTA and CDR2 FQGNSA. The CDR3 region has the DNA TGTGCCAGCATGGGGACAGTAGGAGGCTACACCTTC. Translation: CASMGTVGGYTF.

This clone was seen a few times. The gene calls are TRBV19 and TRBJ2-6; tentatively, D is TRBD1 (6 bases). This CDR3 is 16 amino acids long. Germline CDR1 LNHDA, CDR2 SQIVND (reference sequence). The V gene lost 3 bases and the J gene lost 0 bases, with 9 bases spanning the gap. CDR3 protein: CASSMIRGSGANVLTF. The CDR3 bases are TGTGCCAGTAGTATGATCAGGGGCTCTGGGGCCAACGTCCTGACTTTC.

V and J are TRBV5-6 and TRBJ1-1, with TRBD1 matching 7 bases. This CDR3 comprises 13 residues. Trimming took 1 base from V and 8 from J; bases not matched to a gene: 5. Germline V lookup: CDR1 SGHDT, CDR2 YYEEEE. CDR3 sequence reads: CASSLFRQGEAFF. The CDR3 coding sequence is TGTGCCAGCAGCTTGTTCAGACAGGGCGAAGCTTTCTTT.

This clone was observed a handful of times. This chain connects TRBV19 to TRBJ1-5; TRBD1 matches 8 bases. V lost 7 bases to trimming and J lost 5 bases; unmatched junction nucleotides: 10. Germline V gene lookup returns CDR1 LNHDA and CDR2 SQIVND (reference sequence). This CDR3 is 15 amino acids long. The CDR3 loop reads CASNGGRGLHQPQHF. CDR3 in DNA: TGTGCCAGTAACGGAGGCAGGGGGCTTCATCAGCCCCAGCATTTT.

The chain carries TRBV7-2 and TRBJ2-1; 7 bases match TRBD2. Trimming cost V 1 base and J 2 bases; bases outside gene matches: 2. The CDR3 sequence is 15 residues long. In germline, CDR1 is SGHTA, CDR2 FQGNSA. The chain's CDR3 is CASSLDRGAYNEQFF. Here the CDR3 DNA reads TGTGCCAGCAGCTTAGACCGGGGGGCCTACAATGAGCAGTTCTTC.

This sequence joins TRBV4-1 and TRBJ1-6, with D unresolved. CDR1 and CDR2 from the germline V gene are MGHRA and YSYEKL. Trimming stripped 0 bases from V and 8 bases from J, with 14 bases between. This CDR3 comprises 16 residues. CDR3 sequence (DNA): TGCGCCAGCAGCCAAGAGGCCCGAATGGTTCATTCACCCCTCCACTTT. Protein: CASSQEARMVHSPLHF.